This T cell receptor (beta chain) was observed in a study of shared clonotypes between healthy human individuals. About this clone: Antigen: not known.

It was across several immunoSEQ plates that each subset's genomic DNA was evenly split. Sequencing used immunoSEQ multiplex PCR; TCRdb keeps in-frame clones, though not all of them. This sample carries 2 million to 3 million clones, under 95% of them seen once, and the ten largest clones take 0.36%. Germline V gene sequence: CDR1 MNHEY, CDR2 SMNVEV (reference sequence). Trimming took 4 bases from V and 1 from J, leaving 11 bases between them. This CDR3 has 14 residues. Whole-study results and caveats: Sampling covered blood only; tissue repertoires likely differ. Sharing across four donors was seen in 4% to 6.5% of naive CD4 clonotypes.

Donors had no recently reported acute infections or vaccinations and were HIV-negative. This TCR was recovered from a man between 18 and 35 years old in good health. Some clones in this sample may be carry-over from other donors' samples. The sample consisted of naive CD4+ T cells from PBMCs. Regarding subset: CD45RA+ positively selected. The chain couples TRBV27 to TRBJ2-7; D possibly corresponds to TRBD2 (5 bases). For the CDR3, the DNA is TGTGCCAGCAGTTCGCTGACGGGGTCCTACGAGCAGTACTTC. This translates into CASSSLTGSYEQYF.